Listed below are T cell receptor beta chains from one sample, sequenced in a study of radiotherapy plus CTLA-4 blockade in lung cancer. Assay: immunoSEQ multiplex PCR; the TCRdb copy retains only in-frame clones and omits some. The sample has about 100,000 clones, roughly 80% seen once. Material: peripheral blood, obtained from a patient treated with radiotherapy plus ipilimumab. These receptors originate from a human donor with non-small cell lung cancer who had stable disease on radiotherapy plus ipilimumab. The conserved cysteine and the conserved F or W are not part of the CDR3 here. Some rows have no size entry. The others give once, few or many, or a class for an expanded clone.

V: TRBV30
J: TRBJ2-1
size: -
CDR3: AWSDYFSGRMDPQQF

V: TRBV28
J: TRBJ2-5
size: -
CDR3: ASSVRTETQY

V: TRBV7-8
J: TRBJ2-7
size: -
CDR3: ASSSGSNGEQY

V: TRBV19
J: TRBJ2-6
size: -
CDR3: ASSIADRGTGGANVLT

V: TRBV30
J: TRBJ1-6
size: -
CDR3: AWRPGRDNSPLH

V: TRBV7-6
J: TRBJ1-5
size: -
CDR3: ASSLGESNQPQH

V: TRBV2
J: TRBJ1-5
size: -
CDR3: ASSERVAGNQPQH

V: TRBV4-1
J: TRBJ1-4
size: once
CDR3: ASSPNSGQIYEKLF

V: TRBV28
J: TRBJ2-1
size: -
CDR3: AGITDLGGYNEQF

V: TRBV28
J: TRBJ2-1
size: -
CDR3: ASSYLTEYNEQF

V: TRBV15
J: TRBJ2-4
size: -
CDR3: ATSSERVQY

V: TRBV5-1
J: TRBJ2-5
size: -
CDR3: ASSATSWETQY

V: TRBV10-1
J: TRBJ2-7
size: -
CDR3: ASSPGPSYEQY

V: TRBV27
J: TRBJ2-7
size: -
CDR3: ASSLPGAGRPYEQY

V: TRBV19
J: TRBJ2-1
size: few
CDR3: ASSTGLIRGPYNEQF

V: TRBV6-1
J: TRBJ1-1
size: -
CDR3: ASHPGGRNTEAF

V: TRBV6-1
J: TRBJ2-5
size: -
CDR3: ATDPTGLQETQY

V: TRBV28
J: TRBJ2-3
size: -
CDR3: ASSFEGSLLDTQY

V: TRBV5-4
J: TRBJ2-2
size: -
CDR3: ASRGTRGLTGELF

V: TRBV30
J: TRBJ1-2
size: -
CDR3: AWTSPLMGTVSYGYT

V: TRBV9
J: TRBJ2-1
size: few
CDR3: ASSVDSRGINEQF

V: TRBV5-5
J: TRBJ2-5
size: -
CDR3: ASSLSGPQETQY

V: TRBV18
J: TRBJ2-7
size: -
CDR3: ASSPGNYEQY

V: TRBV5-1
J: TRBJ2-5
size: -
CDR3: ASSLEATDRETQY

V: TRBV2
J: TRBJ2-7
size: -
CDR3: ASSGTGGSPEQY

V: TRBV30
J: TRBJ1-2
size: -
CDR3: AWSVSRGSRGYT

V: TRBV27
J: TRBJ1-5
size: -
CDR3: ASSRTGAVGNQPQH

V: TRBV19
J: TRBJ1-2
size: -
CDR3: ASSIDSGGNYGYT

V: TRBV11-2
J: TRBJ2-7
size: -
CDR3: ASSLVRGLGYEQY

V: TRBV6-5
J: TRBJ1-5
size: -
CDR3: ASRPRAGSQPQH